Listed here are 22 T cell receptor beta chains from one sample, sequenced in a study of chemoradiotherapy in HPV16-positive cancers. Some clones are missing from TCRdb's copy, which holds only in-frame ones; the method was immunoSEQ multiplex PCR. The sample carries approximately 9,600 clones, more than 70% recorded once. Sequencing was performed on tumor tissue, taken from a patient who underwent chemoradiotherapy. The receptor set was obtained from a human donor with HPV-associated anogenital cancer.

This chain links TRBV5-5 with TRBJ1-2; 9 bases align to TRBD1. CDR3 length: 15 amino acids. Looked up from germline, CDR1 is SGHKS and CDR2 is YYEKEE (reference sequence). The V and J ends lost 4 bases and 5 bases, in that order; junction bases with no gene match: 9. The CDR3: CASSRGQGGDYGYTF. The CDR3 coding sequence is TGTGCCAGCAGCCGGGGACAGGGTGGGGATTATGGCTACACCTTC.

This chain joins TRBV5-4 and TRBJ1-2; a weak D match, TRBD1 (6 bases). Looked up from germline, CDR1 is SGHNT and CDR2 is YYREEE (reference sequence). The CDR3 covers 15 residues. Trimming took 2 bases from V and 2 from J, leaving 13 bases between them. The CDR3 spells CASSFTDRPNYGYTF. For the CDR3, the DNA is TGTGCCAGCAGCTTTACAGACAGGCCCAACTATGGCTACACCTTC.

V and J are TRBV13 and TRBJ1-3; D unresolved. The germline V gene encodes CDR1 PRHDT and CDR2 FYEKMQ (reference sequence). This CDR3 is built from 15 residues. V shed 6 bases and J shed 1 base, with 13 bases lying between them. CDR3 in amino acids: CASSSEEGSGNTIYF. The CDR3 coding sequence is TGTGCCAGCAGTTCAGAGGAAGGATCTGGAAACACCATATATTTT.

V and J are TRBV7-9 and TRBJ2-3; 7 bases map to TRBD2. Germline V gene lookup returns CDR1 SEHNR and CDR2 FQNEAQ (reference sequence). The junction had 10 bases not matched to a gene; V was cut back by 5 bases and J by 5 bases. The CDR3 covers 15 residues. In DNA form, the CDR3 reads TGTGCCAGCAGCCATGGCGGGGGAGGTGGAGATACGCAGTATTTT. It translates to CASSHGGGGGDTQYF.

Only one count was recorded for this clone. The CDR3 coding sequence is TGTGCCAGCAGTGAAGGGACAGGAGGGGAGCAGTACTTC. As protein: CASSEGTGGEQYF. V gene TRBV2 combines with J gene TRBJ2-7, with a weak D call TRBD1 (7 bases). Germline loops: CDR1 SNHLY, CDR2 FYNNEI. V lost 1 base and J lost 7, with 11 bases in between. The CDR3 runs 13 residues.

In the case of this clone: The sample has other DNA sequences that encode this CDR3 too. The rearrangement joins TRBV27 to TRBJ1-5, with TRBD1 matching 8 bases. Germline assignment: CDR1 MNHEY and CDR2 SMNVEV (reference sequence). This CDR3 region has 13 residues. V gave up 5 bases and J gave up 5 bases; unmatched junction bases: 2. CDR3 nucleotide sequence: TGTGCCAGCAGTAACAGGGGGGATCAGCCCCAGCATTTT. Amino acids: CASSNRGDQPQHF.

This chain links TRBV5-6 with TRBJ1-2, with 7 nucleotides matching TRBD1. The CDR3 totals 15 residues. Trimming cost V 4 bases and J 1 base; bases outside gene matches: 7. Germline lookup yields CDR1 SGHDT and CDR2 YYEEEE. CDR3 nucleotide sequence: TGTGCCAGCAGCCCGGCGGGACAGTATAACTATGGCTACACCTTC. Translation: CASSPAGQYNYGYTF.

The chain uses TRBV6-1 and TRBJ2-3, with D tentatively TRBD2 (7 bases). V was shortened by 5 bases and J by 4 bases, with 16 bases between the two germline ends. Per the germline V gene, CDR1 is MNHNS and CDR2 is SASEGT. This CDR3 region has 15 residues. CDR3 in DNA: TGTGCCAGCAGTACTCCCGGGGGGCCGGCAGATACGCAGTATTTT. Its protein product is CASSTPGGPADTQYF.

The chain couples TRBV4-1 to TRBJ1-5; no firm D call. The ends were cut back, 0 bases at V and 0 bases at J, with 15 bases in the middle. This CDR3 has 18 amino acids. Germline CDR1 is MGHRA and CDR2 is YSYEKL. CDR3 sequence reads: CASSQDDTTLYSNQPQHF. For the CDR3, the DNA is TGCGCCAGCAGCCAAGATGACACTACTCTATATAGCAATCAGCCCCAGCATTTT.

In this sample, this clone turned up once. A read error is likely here: a far larger clone is one base away. The gene calls are TRBV2 and TRBJ1-5, with TRBD1 matching 10 bases. V shed 5 bases, J shed 9 bases, and the junction held 13 bases outside the gene matches. Germline CDR1 is SNHLY and CDR2 is FYNNEI. This CDR3 is built from 16 residues. The CDR3 reads CASSRRGTGELRPQHF. DNA for the CDR3: TGTGCCAGCAGTCGACGGGGGACAGGGGAATTGAGGCCCCAGCATTTT.

The genes are TRBV5-1 and TRBJ1-4, with TRBD1 matching 8 bases. The CDR3 runs 20 residues. V was clipped by 4 bases and J by 0 bases; unmatched bases: 17. Germline assignment: CDR1 SGHRS and CDR2 YFSETQ. The DNA for the CDR3 is TGCGCCAGCAGCAGGGAGGCAGGGGGCGATTTTCGTGCAACTAATGAAAAACTGTTTTTT. Translation gives CASSREAGGDFRATNEKLFF.

The chain uses TRBV6-1 and TRBJ1-1, with D unclear. V shed 0 bases and J shed 9 bases, with 8 bases lying between them. Per the germline V gene, CDR1 is MNHNS and CDR2 is SASEGT. The CDR3 contains 12 residues. CDR3 residues: CASSEALVKAFF. The CDR3 DNA sequence: TGTGCCAGCAGTGAAGCCCTAGTTAAAGCTTTCTTT.

J is TRBJ1-5 and V is TRBV4-1; D unclear. The V and J ends lost 0 bases and 3 bases respectively, with 6 bases between them. The CDR3 consists of 14 residues. The germline V gene encodes CDR1 MGHRA and CDR2 YSYEKL. This CDR3 reads CASSQDGPNQPQHF. CDR3 nucleotides: TGCGCCAGCAGCCAAGACGGACCCAATCAGCCCCAGCATTTT.

This chain links TRBV28 with TRBJ2-3; 7 bases are a match to TRBD1. CDR3 length equals 15 residues. The germline V gene has CDR1 MDHEN and CDR2 SYDVKM. V was pared by 4 bases and J by 2 bases, with 6 bases of the junction left unmatched. CDR3 sequence reads: CASSSTGFNTDTQYF. The CDR3 nucleotides are TGTGCCAGCAGTTCGACAGGGTTTAACACAGATACGCAGTATTTT.

The gene calls are TRBV2 and TRBJ1-4; the match to TRBD1 covers 9 bases. The CDR3 sequence is 15 residues long. Germline assignment: CDR1 SNHLY and CDR2 FYNNEI. J was trimmed by 8 bases and V by 8 bases; bases with no gene match: 12. DNA of the CDR3: TGTGCCAGCGGGAGGGACAGGGAAAGGTCGGAAAAACTGTTTTTT. Its protein is CASGRDRERSEKLFF.

This rearrangement joins TRBV5-4 to TRBJ1-2, with TRBD1 identical over 8 bases. Germline V gene data show CDR1 as SGHNT and CDR2 as YYREEE (reference sequence). The CDR3 totals 16 residues. The J segment lost 6 bases and the V segment lost 3 bases, leaving 13 bases of the junction unmatched. CDR3 loop: CASSSFRQGPVDGYTF. The CDR3 DNA follows: TGTGCCAGCAGCTCGTTTAGACAGGGGCCCGTCGATGGCTACACCTTC.

The chain employs TRBV9 and TRBJ1-6; D possibly corresponds to TRBD1 (5 bases). Germline CDR1 is SGDLS and CDR2 is YYNGEE. V lost 0 bases, J lost 10 bases, and 11 bases lay in between. The CDR3 is 14 residues long. CDR3 bases: TGTGCCAGCAGCGTAGGGCAGGGTAGGTCACCCCTCCACTTT. Its protein product is CASSVGQGRSPLHF. Drawing the rest from reference TRBV9 and TRBJ1-6, the complete variable domain is DSGVTQTPKHLITATGQRVTLRCSPRSGDLSVYWYQQSLDQGLQFLIQYYNGEERAKGNILERFSAQQFPDLHSELNLSSLELGDSALYFCASSVGQGRSPLHFGNGTRLTVT.

The chain couples TRBV5-6 to TRBJ1-2; D possibly corresponds to TRBD1 (5 bases). Germline CDR1 reads SGHDT; CDR2 reads YYEEEE. The CDR3 runs to 13 residues. V was trimmed by 1 base and J by 3 bases, leaving 7 bases between them. This CDR3 is CASSLPRDYGYTF. CDR3 bases: TGTGCCAGCAGCTTGCCCAGGGACTATGGCTACACCTTC.

This clone was picked up one time. This chain connects TRBV12-5 to TRBJ2-1; 8 bases are shared with TRBD1. This CDR3 contains 17 residues. The germline CDR1 and CDR2 sequences are LGHNT and FRNRAP. The trim removed 0 bases at V and 5 bases at J, leaving 9 bases unmatched. The CDR3 DNA is TGTGCTAGTGGTTTGGTAGTGACAGGGGACCTCAACAATGAGCAGTTCTTC. It yields the protein CASGLVVTGDLNNEQFF. Drawing the rest from reference TRBV12-5 and TRBJ2-1, the complete variable domain is DARVTQTPRHKVTEMGQEVTMRCQPILGHNTVFWYRQTMMQGLELLAYFRNRAPLDDSGMPKDRFSAEMPDATLATLKIQPSEPRDSAVYFCASGLVVTGDLNNEQFFGPGTRLTVL.

The rearrangement joins TRBV6-5 to TRBJ2-5; D unclear. Germline values: CDR1 MNHEY, CDR2 SVGAGI. The V end was cut by 0 bases, the J end by 2 bases, with 13 bases between. CDR3 length: 16 amino acids. The CDR3 spells CASSYSGFGDQETQYF. The CDR3 region has the DNA TGTGCCAGCAGTTACTCGGGTTTTGGGGATCAAGAGACCCAGTACTTC.

The V gene is TRBV30, the J gene TRBJ1-4; D not certain. CDR1 and CDR2 (germline): GTSNPN, SVGIG (reference sequence). This CDR3 spans 13 amino acids. Trimming removed 0 bases at V and 8 bases at J, with 10 bases between. The CDR3 coding sequence is TGTGCCTGGAGTGTAGGAGGGTTCGAAAAACTGTTTTTT. Protein: CAWSVGGFEKLFF.

The V gene is TRBV29-1, the J gene TRBJ2-7; D ambiguous. The germline gives CDR1 SQVTM, CDR2 ANQGSEA. The V and J ends lost 1 base and 5 bases respectively, with 12 bases between them. This CDR3 has 13 residues. In DNA form, the CDR3 reads TGCAGCGTTGAAGTTGATGTCCCCCACGAGCAGTACTTC. This encodes CSVEVDVPHEQYF.